This TCR beta chain was recovered during a study of response to subunit inactivated influenza vaccine. In regard to this clonotype: Its cognate antigen is unknown.

TCRdb redid the calling of the RT-PCR reads with MiXCR, one entry per CDR3 protein. The sample carries 550,000 to 650,000 distinct CDR3 sequences, about 10% recorded once. Regarding the study as a whole: Authors suggested few new T cells are recruited by each seasonal influenza vaccination.

With 3 bases removed from V and 7 bases from J, the gap between germline ends came to 16 bases. There are 15 residues in the CDR3. Germline lookup yields CDR1 LNHDA and CDR2 SQIVND (reference sequence). The rearrangement uses TRBV19 and TRBJ2-1; D gene unclear. Sample: PBMCs from blood, taken on the day of vaccination. The TCR sequence derives from a man aged 50-59 years who received an inactivated influenza vaccine. The chain's CDR3 is CASSIRSAPLNEQFF. As DNA, the CDR3 is TGTGCCAGTAGTATTCGGAGTGCCCCTTTGAATGAGCAGTTCTTC.